The rows below give T cell receptor beta chains drawn from one sample of a study of chemoradiotherapy in HPV16-positive cancers. The table came from immunoSEQ multiplex PCR; TCRdb's copy has only in-frame clones and leaves some out. The sample yields approximately 10,000 clones, over 75% seen once. Sample acquisition took place from a patient who underwent chemoradiotherapy. The receptors derive from a human donor with HPV-associated anogenital cancer. Each CDR3 is given with its conserved first and last residue. Each record gives: J gene, V gene, D gene, clone size, CDR3 protein, CDR3 DNA. A D gene is named only where the DNA matches it firmly. Size is omitted from some rows. Given values are once, few, many or a class for expanded clones.

>TRBJ1-5|TRBV18|TRBD1|NA
CASSPGQGEQPQHF
TGTGCCAGCTCACCAGGACAGGGGGAGCAGCCCCAGCATTTT
>TRBJ1-1|TRBV15|NA|NA
CATSRGNRMNTEAFF
TGTGCCACCAGCAGGGGAAACAGAATGAACACTGAAGCTTTCTTT
>TRBJ1-1|TRBV7-2|NA|once
CASSFSLASNTEAFF
TGTGCCAGCAGCTTTAGCCTCGCCTCGAACACTGAAGCTTTCTTT
>TRBJ1-6|TRBV6-1|NA|NA
CASSESEGENSPLHF
TGTGCCAGCAGTGAATCAGAAGGCGAAAATTCACCCCTCCACTTT
>TRBJ2-6|TRBV5-6|TRBD1|NA
CASSLTGETGANVLTF
TGTGCCAGCAGCTTGACAGGGGAGACTGGGGCCAACGTCCTGACTTTC
>TRBJ1-5|TRBV4-2|NA|NA
CASSQDQVQPQHF
TGTGCCAGCAGCCAAGACCAAGTTCAGCCCCAGCATTTT
>TRBJ2-7|TRBV5-1|NA|NA
CASIREPGNGEQYF
TGCGCCAGCATCCGGGAGCCGGGGAACGGCGAGCAGTACTTC
>TRBJ1-1|TRBV27|NA|once
CASSLSPVLANTEAFF
TGTGCCAGCAGTTTGTCTCCCGTTTTGGCGAACACTGAAGCTTTCTTT
>TRBJ2-3|TRBV5-1|TRBD1|once
CASSFGQVPDTQYF
TGCGCCAGCAGCTTCGGACAGGTACCAGATACGCAGTATTTT
>TRBJ1-3|TRBV25-1|NA|once
CASRRSAGNTIYF
TGTGCCAGCAGGAGGTCGGCTGGAAACACCATATATTTT
>TRBJ1-2|TRBV25-1|NA|once
CASSESPLYGYTF
TGTGCCAGCAGTGAATCCCCATTGTATGGCTACACCTTC
>TRBJ1-1|TRBV21-1|NA|NA
CASSKDMNTEAFF
TGTGCCAGCAGCAAAGACATGAACACTGAAGCTTTCTTT
>TRBJ2-2|TRBV4-2|TRBD1|NA
CASSQGDRGNTGELFF
TGTGCCAGCAGCCAAGGGGACAGGGGGAACACCGGGGAGCTGTTTTTT
>TRBJ2-3|TRBV7-6|TRBD1|few
CASSGYRDRVSYF
TGTGCCAGCAGCGGATACCGGGACAGGGTATCGTATTTT
>TRBJ1-1|TRBV2|NA|NA
CASTYVRGEAFF
TGTGCCAGCACCTATGTGAGGGGTGAAGCTTTCTTT
>TRBJ1-2|TRBV4-3|NA|NA
CASSQDPGTREWGAYGYTF
TGCGCCAGCAGCCAAGATCCCGGGACACGCGAGTGGGGCGCCTATGGCTACACCTTC
>TRBJ2-7|TRBV30|NA|NA
CAWRDTYEQYF
TGTGCCTGGAGAGACACTTACGAGCAGTACTTC
>TRBJ2-1|TRBV18|NA|once
CASSPIGHEQFF
TGTGCCAGCTCACCCATCGGGCATGAGCAGTTCTTC